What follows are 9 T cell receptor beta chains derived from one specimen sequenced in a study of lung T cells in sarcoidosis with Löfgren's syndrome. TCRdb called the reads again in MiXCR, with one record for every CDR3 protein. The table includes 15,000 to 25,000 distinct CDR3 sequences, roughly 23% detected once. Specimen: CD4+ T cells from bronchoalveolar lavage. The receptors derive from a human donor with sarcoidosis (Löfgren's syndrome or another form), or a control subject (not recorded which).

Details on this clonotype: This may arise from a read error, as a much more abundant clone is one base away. CDR3 amino acids: CASSPASTEAFF. CDR3 nucleotides: TGTGCCAGCTCACCAGCGAGCACTGAAGCTTTCTTT. This chain links TRBV18 with TRBJ1-1; D gene uncertain. The CDR3 covers 12 residues. The germline CDR1 and CDR2 sequences are KGHSH and LQKENI. Trimming stripped 2 bases from V and 4 bases from J, with 5 bases between.

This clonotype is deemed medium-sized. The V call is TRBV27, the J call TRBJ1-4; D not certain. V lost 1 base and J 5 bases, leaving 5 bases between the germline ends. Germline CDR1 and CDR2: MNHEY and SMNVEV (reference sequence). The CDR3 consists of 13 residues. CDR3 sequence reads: CASSLLRNEKLFF. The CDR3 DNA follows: TGTGCCAGCAGTTTATTGAGAAATGAAAAACTGTTTTTT.

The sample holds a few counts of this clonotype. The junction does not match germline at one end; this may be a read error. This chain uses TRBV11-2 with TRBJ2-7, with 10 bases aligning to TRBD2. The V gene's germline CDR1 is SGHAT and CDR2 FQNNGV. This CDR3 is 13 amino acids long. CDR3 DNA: TGTGCCAGCAGATTAGTACTAGCGGGGCAGCAGTACTTC. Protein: CASRLVLAGQQYF.

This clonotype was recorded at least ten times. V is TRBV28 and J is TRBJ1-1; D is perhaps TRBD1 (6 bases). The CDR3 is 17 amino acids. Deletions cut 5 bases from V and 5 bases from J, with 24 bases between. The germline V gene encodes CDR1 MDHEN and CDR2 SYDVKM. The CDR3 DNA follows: TGTGCCAGCAGTCTCCTCTCCTACAGGGCTCGCGGTACTGAAGCTTTCTTT. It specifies CASSLLSYRARGTEAFF.

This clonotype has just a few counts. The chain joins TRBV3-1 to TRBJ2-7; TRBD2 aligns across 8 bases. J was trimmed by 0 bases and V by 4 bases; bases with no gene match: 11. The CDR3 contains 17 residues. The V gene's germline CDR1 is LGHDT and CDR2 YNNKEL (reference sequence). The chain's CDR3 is CASSPRLAGRFSYEQYF. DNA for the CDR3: TGTGCCAGCAGCCCTCGCTTAGCGGGACGTTTCTCCTACGAGCAGTACTTC.

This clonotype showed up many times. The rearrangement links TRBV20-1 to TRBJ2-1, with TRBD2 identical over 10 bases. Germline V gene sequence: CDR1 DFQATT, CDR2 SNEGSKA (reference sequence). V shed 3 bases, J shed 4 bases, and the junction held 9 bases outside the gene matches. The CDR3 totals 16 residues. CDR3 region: CSARSLAGVGYNEQFF. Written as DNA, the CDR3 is TGCAGTGCTAGGTCCCTAGCGGGAGTTGGGTACAATGAGCAGTTCTTC.

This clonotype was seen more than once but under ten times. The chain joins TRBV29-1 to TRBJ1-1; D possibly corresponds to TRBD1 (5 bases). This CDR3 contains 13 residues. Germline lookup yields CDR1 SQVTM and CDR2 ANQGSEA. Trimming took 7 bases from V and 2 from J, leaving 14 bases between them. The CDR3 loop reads CSAHGTPNTEAFF. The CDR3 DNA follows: TGCAGCGCTCACGGGACTCCAAACACTGAAGCTTTCTTT.

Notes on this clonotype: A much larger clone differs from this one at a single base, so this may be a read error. The CDR3 coding sequence is TGTGCCAGTAGTGAAGGGAACACAGATACGCAGCATTTT. It specifies CASSEGNTDTQHF. The rearrangement links TRBV19 to TRBJ2-3; D unclear. The J call could be wrong; TRBJ1-5 is a better fit for the DNA end. This CDR3 has 13 residues. Germline-derived CDR1 and CDR2 are LNHDA and SQIVND (reference sequence).

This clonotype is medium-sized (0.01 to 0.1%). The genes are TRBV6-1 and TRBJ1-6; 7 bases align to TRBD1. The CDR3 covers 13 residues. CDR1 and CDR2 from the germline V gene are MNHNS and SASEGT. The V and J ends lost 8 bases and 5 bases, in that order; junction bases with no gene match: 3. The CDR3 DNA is TGTGCCAGCGGAGACAGGGATAATTCACCCCTCCACTTT. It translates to CASGDRDNSPLHF.